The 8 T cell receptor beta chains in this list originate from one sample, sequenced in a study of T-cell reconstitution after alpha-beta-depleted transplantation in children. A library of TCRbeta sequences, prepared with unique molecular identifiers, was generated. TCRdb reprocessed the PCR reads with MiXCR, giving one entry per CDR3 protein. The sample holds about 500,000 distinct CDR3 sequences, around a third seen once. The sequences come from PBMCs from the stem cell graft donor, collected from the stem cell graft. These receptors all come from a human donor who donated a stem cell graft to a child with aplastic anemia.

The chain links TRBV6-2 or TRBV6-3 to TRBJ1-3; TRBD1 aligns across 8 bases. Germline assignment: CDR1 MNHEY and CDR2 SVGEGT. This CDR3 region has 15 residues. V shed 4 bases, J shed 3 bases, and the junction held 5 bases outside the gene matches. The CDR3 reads CASSSGQVNGNTIYF. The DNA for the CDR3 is TGTGCCAGCAGTTCGGGACAGGTCAATGGAAACACCATATATTTT.

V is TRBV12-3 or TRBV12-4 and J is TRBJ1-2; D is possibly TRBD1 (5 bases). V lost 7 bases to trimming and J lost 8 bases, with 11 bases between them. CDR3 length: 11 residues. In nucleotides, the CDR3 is TGTGCCAGCACGGGGGAGGGCGGCTACACCTTC. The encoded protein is CASTGEGGYTF.

The CDR3 bases are TGTGCCAGCAGTCCCCCTCTAGCGGGATCCGTTCGGGAGACCCAGTACTTC. This sequence encodes CASSPPLAGSVRETQYF. The rearrangement uses TRBV28 and TRBJ2-5; 9 bases align to TRBD2. With 5 bases clipped from V and 5 bases from J, the junction kept 15 bases outside the gene matches. The CDR3 contains 17 residues. The germline gives CDR1 MDHEN, CDR2 SYDVKM.

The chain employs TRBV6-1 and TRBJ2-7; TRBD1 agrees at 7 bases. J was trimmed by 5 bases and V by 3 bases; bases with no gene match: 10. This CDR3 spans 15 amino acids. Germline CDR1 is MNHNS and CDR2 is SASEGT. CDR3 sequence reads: CASSEGKGAVDEQYF. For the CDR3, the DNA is TGTGCCAGCAGTGAGGGAAAGGGGGCGGTTGACGAGCAGTACTTC.

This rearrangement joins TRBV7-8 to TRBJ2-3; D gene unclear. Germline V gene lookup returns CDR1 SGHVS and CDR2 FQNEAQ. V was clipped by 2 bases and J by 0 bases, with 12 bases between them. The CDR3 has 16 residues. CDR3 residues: CASSLYGGSSTDTQYF. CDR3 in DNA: TGTGCCAGCAGCTTATATGGCGGATCTAGCACAGATACGCAGTATTTT.

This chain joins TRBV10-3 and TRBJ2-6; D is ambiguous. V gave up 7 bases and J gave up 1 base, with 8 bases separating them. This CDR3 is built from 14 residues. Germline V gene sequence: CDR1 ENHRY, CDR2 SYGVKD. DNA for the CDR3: TGTGCCATCATGCCCGGGTCTGGGGCCAACGTCCTGACTTTC. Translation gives CAIMPGSGANVLTF.

The CDR3 coding sequence is TGTGCCAGCAGCCCGGGGGCCCCGGTCTATGGCTACACCTTC. It specifies CASSPGAPVYGYTF. This chain joins TRBV27 and TRBJ1-2; maybe TRBD1 (6 bases). The CDR3 is 14 amino acids. The V end lost 6 bases, the J end lost 4 bases, and 15 bases lay between the germline ends. Germline V gives CDR1 MNHEY, CDR2 SMNVEV (reference sequence).

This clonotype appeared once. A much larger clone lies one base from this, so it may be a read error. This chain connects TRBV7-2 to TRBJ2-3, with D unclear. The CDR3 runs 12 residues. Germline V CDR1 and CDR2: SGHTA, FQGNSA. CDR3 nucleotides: TGTGCCAGCAGCTTAGGCGCAGATACGCATTATTTT. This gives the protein CASSLGADTHYF.